These 13 T cell receptor beta chains came from one sample sequenced in a study of cytomegalovirus exposure and HLA in healthy donors. The PCR was carried out with 60 Vbeta primers and 13 Jbeta primers. Method: immunoSEQ multiplex PCR; TCRdb's copy keeps in-frame clones and lacks some. The sample consists of 95,000 to 150,000 clones, about 75% of them appearing once. The specimen was PBMCs. The receptors were sampled from a woman aged 40 to 55 in good health and CMV-seropositive.

The J gene is TRBJ1-1, the V gene TRBV5-4; D gene unclear. Trimming pared 1 base from V and 6 bases from J, leaving 7 bases between. Germline assignment: CDR1 SGHNT and CDR2 YYREEE (reference sequence). The CDR3 totals 12 residues. CDR3 nucleotide sequence: TGTGCCAGCAGCTTGCAGTACGCTGAAGCTTTCTTT. Translated, it gives CASSLQYAEAFF.

The V and J genes are TRBV6-5 and TRBJ1-2; D unresolved. Per germline, CDR1 MNHEY and CDR2 SVGAGI. The CDR3 runs to 13 residues. With 8 bases removed from V and 4 bases from J, the gap between germline ends came to 14 bases. The CDR3: CASWENRVYGYTF. CDR3 in DNA: TGTGCCAGCTGGGAGAACAGAGTCTATGGCTACACCTTC.

In its sample, this clone was seen a few times. The chain employs TRBV30 and TRBJ1-2; the D is unclear. CDR1 GTSNPN and CDR2 SVGIG come from the germline V gene (reference sequence). Trimming cost V 1 base and J 7 bases, with 7 bases left between them. The CDR3 length is 11 residues. CDR3 DNA sequence: TGTGCCTGGAGTGGGAGGGTTGGCTACACCTTC. It encodes CAWSGRVGYTF.

The rearrangement uses TRBV6-6 and TRBJ2-7, with 10 bases fitting TRBD1. Trimming took 5 bases from V and 4 from J; bases not matched to a gene: 8. The CDR3 has 15 residues. Germline V gene sequence: CDR1 MNHNY, CDR2 SVGAGI (reference sequence). CDR3 loop: CASSPSGTGAYEQYF. CDR3 nucleotides: TGTGCCAGCAGTCCTTCTGGGACAGGGGCTTACGAGCAGTACTTC.

The gene calls are TRBV5-5 and TRBJ2-5; 9 bases line up with TRBD1. This CDR3 spans 15 amino acids. CDR1 and CDR2 (germline): SGHKS, YYEKEE (reference sequence). V shed 1 base, J shed 2 bases, and the junction held 3 bases outside the gene matches. The CDR3 is CASSLPDRGQETQYF. The CDR3 nucleotides read TGTGCCAGCAGCTTGCCCGACAGGGGGCAAGAGACCCAGTACTTC.

Points on this clone: Different DNA sequences within this sample yield the same CDR3. The chain recombines TRBV6-5 with TRBJ1-1; no clear D gene. V was shortened by 8 bases and J by 2 bases, with 9 bases between the two germline ends. This CDR3 has 12 residues. From germline, CDR1 is MNHEY and CDR2 SVGAGI. The CDR3 nucleotides read TGTGCCAGCTCGACGGGAAACACTGAAGCTTTCTTT. Residues: CASSTGNTEAFF.

V gene TRBV6-5 combines with J gene TRBJ1-4, with TRBD1 identical over 8 bases. V lost 6 bases, J lost 6 bases, and 9 bases stayed unmatched. The length of the CDR3 is 15 residues. Germline V gene lookup returns CDR1 MNHEY and CDR2 SVGAGI. CDR3 protein: CASSPLGTGDEKLFF. CDR3 coding DNA: TGTGCCAGCAGCCCCCTGGGGACAGGTGATGAAAAACTGTTTTTT.

The V and J genes are TRBV4-2 and TRBJ1-2; 9 bases align to TRBD1. This CDR3 spans 16 amino acids. Trimming took 2 bases from V and 6 from J; bases not matched to a gene: 10. Per germline, CDR1 LGHNA and CDR2 YNFKEQ. As DNA, the CDR3 is TGTGCCAGCAGCCAACCGGGACAGGGTATATTAAATGGCTACACCTTC. Translated: CASSQPGQGILNGYTF.

The gene calls are TRBV2 and TRBJ2-6; D is possibly TRBD2 (5 bases). Germline-derived CDR1 and CDR2 are SNHLY and FYNNEI. This CDR3 spans 12 amino acids. V lost 8 bases, J lost 4 bases, and 6 bases lay in between. In DNA form, the CDR3 reads TGTGCCAGCCGGGAAGGGGCCAACGTCCTGACTTTC. Encoded protein: CASREGANVLTF.

CDR3 bases: TGTGCCAGCAGTGAAGAGCTTGTTTATAGCAATCAGCCCCAGCATTTT. It encodes CASSEELVYSNQPQHF. The rearrangement joins TRBV6-1 to TRBJ1-5; D gene ambiguous. CDR3 length equals 16 residues. Germline V gene data show CDR1 as MNHNS and CDR2 as SASEGT. V was trimmed by 1 base and J by 0 bases, leaving 10 bases between them.

The rearrangement joins TRBV28 to TRBJ2-2, with D tentatively TRBD1 (6 bases). The V end was cut by 4 bases, the J end by 2 bases, with 11 bases between. The V gene's germline CDR1 is MDHEN and CDR2 SYDVKM. The CDR3 loop spans 15 amino acids. The CDR3: CASSSGTLNTGELFF. The CDR3 DNA sequence: TGTGCCAGCAGTTCCGGGACACTAAACACCGGGGAGCTGTTTTTT.

This clone was seen more than once but under ten times. The chain links TRBV11-3 to TRBJ1-1, with 12 bases aligning to TRBD1. J gave up 4 bases and V 3 bases, and 0 bases lay outside the gene matches. Germline lookup yields CDR1 SGHNT and CDR2 YENEEA. The CDR3 sequence is 14 residues long. In DNA form, the CDR3 reads TGTGCCAGCAGCTTGGGACAGGGGGCCACTGAAGCTTTCTTT. It is translated as CASSLGQGATEAFF.

The CDR3 is CASSYSPQETQYF. In nucleotides, the CDR3 is TGTGCCAGCAGTTACTCTCCTCAAGAGACCCAGTACTTC. The genes are TRBV6-6 and TRBJ2-5, with unresolved D. This CDR3 spans 13 amino acids. CDR1 is MNHNY and CDR2 is SVGAGI in the germline V gene (reference sequence). Trimming took 0 bases from V and 2 from J, leaving 4 bases between them.